The sequence of this T cell receptor beta chain was determined in a study of cytomegalovirus exposure and HLA in healthy donors. General study points: Later, an analysis found that common viral pathogens appeared to be linked with several of the most significant clusters. Specific recognition of CMV antigens was confirmed in vitro for a few chains (all CMV-associated).

Germline V gene lookup returns CDR1 SGHNT and CDR2 YENEEA. V was pared by 5 bases and J by 2 bases, with 25 bases between. The length of the CDR3 is 19 residues. Points on this clone: What it recognizes is unknown.

Researchers ran the PCR with 60 Vbeta and 13 Jbeta primers. Measured with immunoSEQ multiplex PCR; TCRdb has only the in-frame clones, and not every one. The sample lists roughly 180,000 clones, 80% occurring once. The TCR was taken from a man aged 25-45 years in good health and CMV-seropositive. Sequencing was performed on PBMCs. V is TRBV11-3 and J is TRBJ1-5, with D possibly matching TRBD1 (6 bases). This CDR3 is CASSVLIQGLGICNQPQHF. The CDR3 nucleotides read TGTGCCAGCAGCGTTCTCATACAGGGATTGGGGATCTGCAATCAGCCCCAGCATTTT. Drawing the rest from reference TRBV11-3 and TRBJ1-5, the complete variable domain is EAGVVQSPRYKIIEKKQPVAFWCNPISGHNTLYWYLQNLGQGPELLIRYENEEAVDDSQLPKDRFSAERLKGVDSTLKIQPAELGDSAVYLCASSVLIQGLGICNQPQHFGDGTRLSIL.